This TCR beta chain is drawn from a study of T cells in Graves' hyperthyroidism and ophthalmopathy. This clonotype was observed a handful of times. The investigators amplified TCR beta CDR3 regions from RNA transcripts. Primed by the HTBI set, a first-round RT-PCR was run on the TCR CDR3. A single record per CDR3 protein comes from TCRdb applying MiXCR to the multiplex PCR reads. The sample comprises about 590,000 distinct CDR3 sequences, around a sixth of which are singletons, and roughly 7.3% rests with the top ten. V shed 2 bases, J shed 3 bases, and the junction held 22 bases outside the gene matches. This CDR3 comprises 20 residues. Germline V gene data show CDR1 as SGHRS and CDR2 as YFSETQ.

The chain combines TRBV5-1 with TRBJ2-7; 8 nucleotides line up with TRBD1. The receptor was derived from a woman aged 25 to 39 with Graves' hyperthyroidism. Sequencing was carried out using blood. CDR3 bases: TGCGCCAGCAGCTTTTACCTTCCACTACGGGACAGGAATACCTTCTACGAGCAGTACTTC. Translating gives CASSFYLPLRDRNTFYEQYF. Together with reference TRBV5-1 and TRBJ2-7, the CDR3 gives the full variable domain: KAGVTQTPRYLIKTRGQQVTLSCSPISGHRSVSWYQQTPGQGLQFLFEYFSETQRNKGNFPGRFSGRQFSNSRSEMNVSTLELGDSALYLCASSFYLPLRDRNTFYEQYFGPGTRLTVT.